A single sample gave rise to the 13 T cell receptor beta chains below, sequenced in a study of a mutant IDH1 vaccine in newly diagnosed glioma. These receptors have no identified antigens. Sequencing was performed with immunoSEQ multiplex PCR; in TCRdb, only in-frame clones are kept and a portion is missing. The sample records 65,000 or so clones, 85% being singletons. The time point here: week 23, last vaccination. Topical imiquimod was applied with each vaccine dose, which held 300 ug of mutant IDH1 20-mer peptide. Source: PBMCs, taken from a glioma patient whose treatment included an IDH1 peptide vaccine. Receptors originate from a man aged 25-45 years with glioma.

This clone was observed once. V is TRBV19 and J is TRBJ1-3, with D hard to call. V lost 7 bases to trimming and J lost 0 bases, with 7 bases between them. Looked up from germline, CDR1 is LNHDA and CDR2 is SQIVND (reference sequence). This CDR3 contains 13 residues. CDR3 protein: CASIGYSGNTIYF. CDR3 nucleotides: TGTGCCAGTATCGGATACTCTGGAAACACCATATATTTT.

V gene TRBV9 combines with J gene TRBJ1-1; D gene ambiguous. CDR1 and CDR2 (germline): SGDLS, YYNGEE. V was clipped by 0 bases and J by 2 bases, with 8 bases between them. This CDR3 spans 14 amino acids. The CDR3 nucleotides are TGTGCCAGCAGCGTAGACAGCCGTAACACTGAAGCTTTCTTT. As protein: CASSVDSRNTEAFF.

The chain combines TRBV18 with TRBJ2-7; D is unclear. V was shortened by 6 bases and J by 1 base, with 10 bases between the two germline ends. This CDR3 contains 13 residues. The germline V gene has CDR1 KGHSH and CDR2 LQKENI. The chain's CDR3 is CASSGLESYEQYF. DNA of the CDR3: TGTGCCAGCTCCGGGCTAGAATCCTACGAGCAGTACTTC.

About this clone itself: The DNA is omitted, as the CDR3 cannot be located on it reliably, and the CDR3 follows TCRdb's listing. V gene TRBV29-1 combines with J gene TRBJ2-5; the table assigns TRBD2, which was not confirmed against the DNA. The CDR3 length is 11 residues, termini included. The germline CDR1 and CDR2 sequences are SQVTM and ANQGSEA. CDR3 protein: CSVGTGSVVYF.

The chain couples TRBV29-1 to TRBJ1-2; 9 bases line up with TRBD1. CDR1 and CDR2 from the germline V gene are SQVTM and ANQGSEA. Trimming at V came to 7 bases and at J to 3 bases, leaving 6 bases not matched to a gene. CDR3 length equals 13 residues. CDR3 in DNA: TGCAGCGCCACACAGGGGGCATACTATGGCTACACCTTC. Amino acids: CSATQGAYYGYTF. The full variable domain, rest sourced from reference TRBV29-1 and TRBJ1-2, is SAVISQKPSRDICQRGTSLTIQCQVDSQVTMMFWYRQQPGQSLTLIATANQGSEATYESGFVIDKFPISRPNLTFSTLTVSNMSPEDSSIYLCSATQGAYYGYTFGSGTRLTVV.

The rearrangement joins TRBV19 to TRBJ2-1, with D perhaps matching TRBD2 (5 bases). The CDR3 consists of 15 residues. In germline, CDR1 is LNHDA, CDR2 SQIVND (reference sequence). The ends were cut back, 8 bases at V and 1 base at J, with 15 bases in the middle. CDR3 bases: TGTGCCAGTCAAACCGGGATTGCATCCTACAATGAGCAGTTCTTC. This encodes CASQTGIASYNEQFF.

This clone was observed a single time. The chain couples TRBV4-1 to TRBJ1-3; D not certain. Trimming pared 4 bases from V and 2 bases from J, leaving 6 bases between. The CDR3 runs 13 residues. In germline, CDR1 is MGHRA, CDR2 YSYEKL. The CDR3 protein is CASSRSAGNTIYF. CDR3 nucleotide sequence: TGCGCCAGCAGCCGCAGTGCTGGAAACACCATATATTTT.

The V gene is TRBV9, the J gene TRBJ1-4; TRBD1 aligns across 7 bases. Germline CDR1 and CDR2: SGDLS and YYNGEE. V lost 0 bases, J lost 5 bases, and 4 bases stayed unmatched. The CDR3 loop spans 15 amino acids. The DNA for the CDR3 is TGTGCCAGCAGCGTAGGGACAGGTGAAAATGAAAAACTGTTTTTT. The encoded protein is CASSVGTGENEKLFF.

The chain is built from TRBV27 and TRBJ1-1; no definite D call. Germline V gives CDR1 MNHEY, CDR2 SMNVEV (reference sequence). The V end was cut by 8 bases, the J end by 2 bases, with 15 bases between. The CDR3 consists of 14 residues. The CDR3 is CASSIRWENTEAFF. CDR3 in DNA: TGTGCCAGCTCGATCCGATGGGAAAACACTGAAGCTTTCTTT.

This clone was seen once. V is TRBV29-1 and J is TRBJ1-2; D perhaps matches TRBD1 (6 bases). The CDR3 sequence is 13 residues long. Germline V lookup: CDR1 SQVTM, CDR2 ANQGSEA. Trimming took off 0 bases at V and 12 bases at J, with 17 bases between the two ends. The CDR3 sequence: CSVEDALGGAHTF. Here the CDR3 DNA reads TGCAGCGTTGAAGATGCGTTAGGGGGAGCCCACACCTTC.

This chain uses TRBV6-1 with TRBJ2-1; 12 bases map to TRBD1. This CDR3 comprises 13 residues. Per germline, CDR1 MNHNS and CDR2 SASEGT. J gave up 15 bases and V 2 bases, and 5 bases lay outside the gene matches. The CDR3 coding sequence is TGTGCCAGCAGTGAACCCGGGACAGGGGGCCGGTTCTTC. Its translation: CASSEPGTGGRFF.

This rearrangement joins TRBV30 to TRBJ2-2; TRBD1 matches 7 bases. Unmatched junction bases numbered 3, after V lost 2 bases and J lost 3 bases. The CDR3 spans 14 residues. The germline V gene encodes CDR1 GTSNPN and CDR2 SVGIG (reference sequence). DNA of the CDR3: TGTGCCTGGAGTCCTGGACAGGACACCGGGGAGCTGTTTTTT. This gives the protein CAWSPGQDTGELFF.

The chain carries TRBV5-1 and TRBJ2-2, with unresolved D. Germline V gene sequence: CDR1 SGHRS, CDR2 YFSETQ. This CDR3 spans 12 amino acids. Trimming took off 4 bases at V and 5 bases at J, with 6 bases between the two ends. Here the CDR3 reads CASSLETGELFF. The CDR3 DNA reads as TGCGCCAGCAGCCTAGAGACCGGGGAGCTGTTTTTT.